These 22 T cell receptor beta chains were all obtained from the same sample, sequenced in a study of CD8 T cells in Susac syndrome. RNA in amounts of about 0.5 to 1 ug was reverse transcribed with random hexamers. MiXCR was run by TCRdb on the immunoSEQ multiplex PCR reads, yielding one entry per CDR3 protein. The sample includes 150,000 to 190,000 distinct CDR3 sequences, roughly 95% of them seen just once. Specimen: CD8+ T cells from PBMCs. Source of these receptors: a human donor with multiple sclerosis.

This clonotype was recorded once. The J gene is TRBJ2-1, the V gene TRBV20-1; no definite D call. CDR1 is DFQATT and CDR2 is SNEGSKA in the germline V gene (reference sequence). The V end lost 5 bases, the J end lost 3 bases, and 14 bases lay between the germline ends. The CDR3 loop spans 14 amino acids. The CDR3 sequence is CSAVTDYLYNEQFF. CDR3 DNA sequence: TGCAGTGCTGTCACAGATTACCTCTACAATGAGCAGTTCTTC.

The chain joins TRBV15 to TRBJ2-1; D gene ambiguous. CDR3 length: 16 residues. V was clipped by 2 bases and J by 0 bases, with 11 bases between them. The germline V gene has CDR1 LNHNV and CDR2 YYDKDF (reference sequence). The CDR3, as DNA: TGTGCCACCAGCAGACTACTGGTGAGCTCCTACAATGAGCAGTTCTTC. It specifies CATSRLLVSSYNEQFF. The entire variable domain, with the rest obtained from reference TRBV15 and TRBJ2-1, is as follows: DAMVIQNPRYQVTQFGKPVTLSCSQTLNHNVMYWYQQKSSQAPKLLFHYYDKDFNNEADTPDNFQSRRPNTSFCFLDIRSPGLGDTAMYLCATSRLLVSSYNEQFFGPGTRLTVL.

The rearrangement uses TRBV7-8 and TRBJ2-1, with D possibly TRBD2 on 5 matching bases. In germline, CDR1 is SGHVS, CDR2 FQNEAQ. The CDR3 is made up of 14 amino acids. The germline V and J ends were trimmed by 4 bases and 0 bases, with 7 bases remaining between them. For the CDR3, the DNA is TGTGCCAGCAGCTCGGAGGACTCCTACAATGAGCAGTTCTTC. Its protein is CASSSEDSYNEQFF.

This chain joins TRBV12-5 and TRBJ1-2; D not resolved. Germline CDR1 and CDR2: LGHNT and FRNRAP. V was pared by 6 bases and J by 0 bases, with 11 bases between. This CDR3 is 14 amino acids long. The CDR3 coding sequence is TGTGCTAGTGGCCCCGACACCACTAACTATGGCTACACCTTC. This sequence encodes CASGPDTTNYGYTF.

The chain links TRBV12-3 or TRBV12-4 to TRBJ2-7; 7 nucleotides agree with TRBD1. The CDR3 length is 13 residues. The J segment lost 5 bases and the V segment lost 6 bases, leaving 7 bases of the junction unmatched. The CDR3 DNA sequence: TGTGCCAGCAGCCCGACAGGGTTTGACGAGCAGTACTTC. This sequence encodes CASSPTGFDEQYF.

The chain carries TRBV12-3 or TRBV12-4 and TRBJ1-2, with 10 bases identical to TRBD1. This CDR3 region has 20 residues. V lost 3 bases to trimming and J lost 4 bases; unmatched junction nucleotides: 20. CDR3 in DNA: TGTGCCAGCAGTTTTGGAGTGGTTGGGACAGGGGTTGAACTAGGCTATGGCTACACCTTC. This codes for CASSFGVVGTGVELGYGYTF.

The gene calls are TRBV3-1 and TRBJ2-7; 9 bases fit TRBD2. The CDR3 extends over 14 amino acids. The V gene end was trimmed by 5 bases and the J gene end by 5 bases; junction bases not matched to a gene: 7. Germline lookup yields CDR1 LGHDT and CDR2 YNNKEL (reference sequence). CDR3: CASSYELAGDEQYF. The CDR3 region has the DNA TGTGCCAGCAGCTATGAACTAGCGGGTGACGAGCAGTACTTC.

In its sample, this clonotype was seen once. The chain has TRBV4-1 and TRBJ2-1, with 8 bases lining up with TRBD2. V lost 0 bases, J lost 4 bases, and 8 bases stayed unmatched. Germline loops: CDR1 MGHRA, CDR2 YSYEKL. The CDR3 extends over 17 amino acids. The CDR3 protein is CASSQEGAGGGYNEQFF. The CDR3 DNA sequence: TGCGCCAGCAGCCAAGAAGGGGCCGGCGGGGGGTACAATGAGCAGTTCTTC.

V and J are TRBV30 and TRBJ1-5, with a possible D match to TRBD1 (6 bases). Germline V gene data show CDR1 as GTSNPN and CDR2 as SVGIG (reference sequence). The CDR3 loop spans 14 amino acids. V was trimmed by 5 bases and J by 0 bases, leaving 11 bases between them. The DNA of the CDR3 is TGTGCCTGGGCGACAGGCGATAGCAATCAGCCCCAGCATTTT. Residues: CAWATGDSNQPQHF.

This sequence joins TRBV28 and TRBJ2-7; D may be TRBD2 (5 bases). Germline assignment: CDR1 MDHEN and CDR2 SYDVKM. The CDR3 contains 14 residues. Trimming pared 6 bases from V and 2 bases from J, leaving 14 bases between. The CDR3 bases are TGTGCCAGCAGCCGCCCCGGGAACACCTACGAGCAGTACTTC. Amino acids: CASSRPGNTYEQYF. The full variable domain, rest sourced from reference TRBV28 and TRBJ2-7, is DVKVTQSSRYLVKRTGEKVFLECVQDMDHENMFWYRQDPGLGLRLIYFSYDVKMKEKGDIPEGYSVSREKKERFSLILESASTNQTSMYLCASSRPGNTYEQYFGPGTRLTVT.

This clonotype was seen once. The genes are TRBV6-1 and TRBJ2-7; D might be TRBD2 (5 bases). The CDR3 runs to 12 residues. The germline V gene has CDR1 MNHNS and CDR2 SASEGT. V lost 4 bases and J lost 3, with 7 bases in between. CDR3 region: CASSVGSYEQYF. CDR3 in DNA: TGTGCCAGCAGTGTTGGGAGCTACGAGCAGTACTTC.

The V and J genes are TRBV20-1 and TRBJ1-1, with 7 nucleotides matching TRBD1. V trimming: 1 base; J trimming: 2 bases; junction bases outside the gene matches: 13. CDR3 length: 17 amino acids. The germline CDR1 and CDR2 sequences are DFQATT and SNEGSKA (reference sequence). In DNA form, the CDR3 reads TGCAGTGCTAGAGGCTGGACAGGCGTTACTCTAAACACTGAAGCTTTCTTT. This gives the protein CSARGWTGVTLNTEAFF.

The CDR3 sequence is CASRGDITYNEQFF. CDR3 bases: TGTGCCAGCAGGGGGGATATCACCTACAATGAGCAGTTCTTC. V is TRBV6-1 and J is TRBJ2-1; either TRBD1 or TRBD2 may fit D (5 bases each). The germline V and J ends were trimmed by 6 bases and 2 bases, with 11 bases remaining between them. The germline V gene encodes CDR1 MNHNS and CDR2 SASEGT. CDR3 length: 14 amino acids.

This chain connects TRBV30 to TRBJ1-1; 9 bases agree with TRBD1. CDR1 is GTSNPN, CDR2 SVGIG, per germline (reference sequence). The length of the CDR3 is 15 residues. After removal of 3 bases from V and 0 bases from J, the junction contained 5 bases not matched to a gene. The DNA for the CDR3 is TGTGCCTGGAGGCCGGGACAGGGTATGAACACTGAAGCTTTCTTT. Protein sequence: CAWRPGQGMNTEAFF. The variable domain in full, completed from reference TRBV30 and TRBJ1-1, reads SQTIHQWPATLVQPVGSPLSLECTVEGTSNPNLYWYRQAAGRGLQLLFYSVGIGQISSEVPQNLSASRPQDRQFILSSKKLLLSDSGFYLCAWRPGQGMNTEAFFGQGTRLTVV.

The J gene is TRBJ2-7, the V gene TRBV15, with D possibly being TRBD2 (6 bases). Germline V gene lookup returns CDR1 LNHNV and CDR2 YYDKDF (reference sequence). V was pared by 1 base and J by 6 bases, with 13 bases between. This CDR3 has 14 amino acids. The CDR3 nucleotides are TGTGCCACCAGCAGAGTTAGCGGAGCTCCCGAGCAGTACGTC. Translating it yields CATSRVSGAPEQYV.

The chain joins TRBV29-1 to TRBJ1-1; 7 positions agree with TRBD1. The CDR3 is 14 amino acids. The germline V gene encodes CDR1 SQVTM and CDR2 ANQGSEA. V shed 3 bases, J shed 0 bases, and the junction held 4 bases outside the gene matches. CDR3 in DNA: TGCAGCGTTGAGCGGACAGGCCTGAACACTGAAGCTTTCTTT. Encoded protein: CSVERTGLNTEAFF.

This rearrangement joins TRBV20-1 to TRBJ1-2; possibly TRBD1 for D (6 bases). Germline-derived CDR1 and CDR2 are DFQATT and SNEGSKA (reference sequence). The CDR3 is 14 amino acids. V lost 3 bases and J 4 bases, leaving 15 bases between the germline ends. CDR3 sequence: CSARDRGVGYGYTF. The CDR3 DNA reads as TGCAGTGCTAGGGATAGGGGGGTAGGCTATGGCTACACCTTC.

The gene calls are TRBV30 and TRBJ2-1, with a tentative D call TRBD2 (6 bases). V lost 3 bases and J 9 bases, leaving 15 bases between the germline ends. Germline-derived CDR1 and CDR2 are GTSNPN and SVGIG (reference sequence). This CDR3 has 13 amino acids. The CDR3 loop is CAWSTTSGGEQFF. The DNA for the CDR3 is TGTGCCTGGAGCACGACCTCCGGGGGTGAGCAGTTCTTC.

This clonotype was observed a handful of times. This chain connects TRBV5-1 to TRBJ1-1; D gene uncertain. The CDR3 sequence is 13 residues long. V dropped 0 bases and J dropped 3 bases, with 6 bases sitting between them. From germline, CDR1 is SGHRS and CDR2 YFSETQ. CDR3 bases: TGCGCCAGCAGCTTGGTTCAGGACACTGAAGCTTTCTTT. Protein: CASSLVQDTEAFF. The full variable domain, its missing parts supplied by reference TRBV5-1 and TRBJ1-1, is KAGVTQTPRYLIKTRGQQVTLSCSPISGHRSVSWYQQTPGQGLQFLFEYFSETQRNKGNFPGRFSGRQFSNSRSEMNVSTLELGDSALYLCASSLVQDTEAFFGQGTRLTVV.

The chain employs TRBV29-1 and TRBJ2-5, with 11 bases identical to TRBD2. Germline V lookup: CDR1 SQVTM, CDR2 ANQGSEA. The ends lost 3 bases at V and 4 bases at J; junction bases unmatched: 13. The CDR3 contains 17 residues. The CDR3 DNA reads TGCAGCGTTGACGATATGCTAGCGGGGGGACAGGTAGAGACCCAGTACTTC. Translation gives CSVDDMLAGGQVETQYF.

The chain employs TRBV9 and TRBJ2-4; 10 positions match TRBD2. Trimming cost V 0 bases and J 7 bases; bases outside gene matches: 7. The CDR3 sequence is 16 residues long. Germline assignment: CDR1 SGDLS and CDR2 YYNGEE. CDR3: CASSVDSGGASNIQYF. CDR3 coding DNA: TGTGCCAGCAGCGTAGACAGCGGGGGGGCCTCGAACATTCAGTACTTC.

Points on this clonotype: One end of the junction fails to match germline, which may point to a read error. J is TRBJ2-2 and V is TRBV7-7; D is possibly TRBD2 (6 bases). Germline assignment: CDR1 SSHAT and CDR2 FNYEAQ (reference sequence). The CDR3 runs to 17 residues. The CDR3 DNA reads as TGTGCTAGCAGCTTACTGCAGGGAGGAAAGGACACCGGGGAGCTGTTTTTT. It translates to CASSLLQGGKDTGELFF.